The 14 T cell receptor beta chains listed next were all sequenced from one sample in a study of blood T cell repertoires in COVID-19. Sequencing was performed with immunoSEQ multiplex PCR; in TCRdb, only in-frame clones are kept and a portion is missing. The sample shows fewer than 300,000 clones, around 89% of them seen only once. Material for sequencing was PBMCs or T cells enriched from blood (not recorded which). Source of these receptors: a man aged 40-49 years who had recovered from COVID-19.

The chain uses TRBV4-2 and TRBJ1-1; 7 bases align to TRBD1. From germline, CDR1 is LGHNA and CDR2 YNFKEQ. The CDR3 totals 16 residues. The ends lost 4 bases at V and 0 bases at J; junction bases unmatched: 8. The CDR3 loop reads CASSPGQQQMNTEAFF. DNA for the CDR3: TGTGCCAGCAGCCCGGGACAGCAGCAAATGAACACTGAAGCTTTCTTT.

This chain uses TRBV19 with TRBJ2-7; tentative D call: TRBD2 (5 bases). V dropped 8 bases and J dropped 6 bases, with 20 bases sitting between them. The CDR3 length is 14 residues. CDR1 is LNHDA and CDR2 is SQIVND in the germline V gene (reference sequence). This CDR3 is CASSTEGLFGEQYF. Here the CDR3 DNA reads TGTGCCAGTTCCACCGAGGGTCTATTCGGCGAGCAGTACTTC. Full variable domain (outside the CDR3, taken from reference TRBV19 and TRBJ2-7): DGGITQSPKYLFRKEGQNVTLSCEQNLNHDAMYWYRQDPGQGLRLIYYSQIVNDFQKGDIAEGYSVSREKKESFPLTVTSAQKNPTAFYLCASSTEGLFGEQYFGPGTRLTVT.

CDR3 sequence reads: CASSVATSGSTDTQYF. For the CDR3, the DNA is TGTGCCAGCAGCGTAGCTACTAGCGGGAGTACAGATACGCAGTATTTT. The chain combines TRBV9 with TRBJ2-3, with TRBD2 matching 11 bases. This CDR3 is built from 16 residues. The germline V gene has CDR1 SGDLS and CDR2 YYNGEE. Trimming at V came to 0 bases and at J to 3 bases, leaving 3 bases not matched to a gene.

The J gene is TRBJ1-2, the V gene TRBV19, with 8 nucleotides matching TRBD1. The length of the CDR3 is 16 residues. V lost 4 bases to trimming and J lost 7 bases; unmatched junction nucleotides: 14. In germline, CDR1 is LNHDA, CDR2 SQIVND (reference sequence). The CDR3 here is CASSSSGTGKVFGYTF. In nucleotides, the CDR3 is TGTGCCAGTAGTAGCTCCGGGACAGGAAAAGTTTTTGGCTACACCTTC.

The CDR3: CASSFGQGDSPLHF. For the CDR3, the DNA is TGTGCCAGCAGCTTCGGACAGGGGGATTCACCCCTCCACTTT. The chain recombines TRBV5-8 with TRBJ1-6; 10 bases are a match to TRBD1. The CDR3 spans 14 residues. CDR1 is SGHTS and CDR2 is YDEGEE in the germline V gene. V shed 2 bases and J 8 bases; nucleotides not matched to a gene: 1. The full variable domain, its missing parts supplied by reference TRBV5-8 and TRBJ1-6, is EAGVTQSPTHLIKTRGQQATLRCSPISGHTSVYWYQQALGLGLQFLLWYDEGEERNRGNFPPRFSGRQFPNYSSELNVNALELEDSALYLCASSFGQGDSPLHFGNGTRLTVT.

The chain couples TRBV28 to TRBJ1-6; 9 bases map to TRBD1. The CDR3 contains 15 residues. Trimming at V came to 7 bases and at J to 6 bases, leaving 7 bases not matched to a gene. Germline V gene data show CDR1 as MDHEN and CDR2 as SYDVKM. The CDR3 reads CASTPGTGSNSPLHF. Here the CDR3 DNA reads TGTGCCAGCACCCCCGGGACAGGGAGTAATTCACCCCTCCACTTT.

J is TRBJ1-2 and V is TRBV3-1 (or the pseudogene TRBV3-2); D unresolved. Trimming removed 1 base at V and 8 bases at J, with 5 bases between. The CDR3 sequence is 11 residues long. Germline assignment: CDR1 LGHDT and CDR2 YNNKEL (reference sequence). The CDR3 bases are TGTGCCAGCAGCCAAGGCGGCGGCTACACCTTC. Protein: CASSQGGGYTF.

The chain joins TRBV2 to TRBJ1-6, with D maybe TRBD1 (6 bases). V dropped 6 bases and J dropped 0 bases, with 12 bases sitting between them. The CDR3 is made up of 16 amino acids. The germline CDR1 and CDR2 sequences are SNHLY and FYNNEI. CDR3 coding DNA: TGTGCCAGCAGCGGACAGTCGAGCTCCTATAATTCACCCCTCCACTTT. Translated, it gives CASSGQSSSYNSPLHF.

The V gene is TRBV25-1, the J gene TRBJ2-1, with 8 bases aligning to TRBD2. This CDR3 comprises 14 residues. V trimming: 5 bases; J trimming: 6 bases; junction bases outside the gene matches: 6. CDR1 is MGHDK and CDR2 is SYGVNS in the germline V gene. The chain's CDR3 is CASSTGGAGNEQFF. The CDR3 region has the DNA TGTGCCAGCAGTACCGGGGGGGCAGGCAATGAGCAGTTCTTC.

This rearrangement joins TRBV14 to TRBJ2-7; TRBD1 aligns across 9 bases. The germline V gene encodes CDR1 SGHDN and CDR2 FVKESK. The V and J ends lost 3 bases and 5 bases, in that order; junction bases with no gene match: 17. The CDR3 is 18 amino acids. The CDR3 sequence is CASSHVYMVGTGWHEQYF. The CDR3 nucleotides are TGTGCCAGCAGCCATGTTTATATGGTAGGGACAGGGTGGCACGAGCAGTACTTC.

This chain links TRBV4-2 with TRBJ2-7; 9 nucleotides match TRBD2. Germline CDR1 LGHNA, CDR2 YNFKEQ. The ends lost 4 bases at V and 1 base at J; junction bases unmatched: 2. The length of the CDR3 is 14 residues. CDR3 DNA sequence: TGTGCCAGCAGCCTAGCGGGAGAGTCCTACGAGCAGTACTTC. Amino acid sequence: CASSLAGESYEQYF.

The chain has TRBV6-1 and TRBJ2-7, with TRBD1 matching over 8 bases. CDR1 is MNHNS and CDR2 is SASEGT in the germline V gene. The CDR3 spans 15 residues. With V trimmed by 2 bases and J by 5 bases, 8 bases remained unmatched. In DNA, the CDR3 is TGTGCCAGCAGTGAAAATCGCCAGGGGGCGGACGAGCAGTACTTC. Translated, it gives CASSENRQGADEQYF.

The V and J genes are TRBV15 and TRBJ1-4; D not resolved. Trimming stripped 5 bases from V and 6 bases from J, with 13 bases between. CDR1 LNHNV and CDR2 YYDKDF come from the germline V gene (reference sequence). CDR3 length: 14 amino acids. CDR3: CATSVVTVDEKLFF. CDR3 sequence (DNA): TGTGCCACCAGCGTTGTAACAGTCGATGAAAAACTGTTTTTT. Using reference TRBV15 and TRBJ1-4 for the parts outside the CDR3, the full variable domain is DAMVIQNPRYQVTQFGKPVTLSCSQTLNHNVMYWYQQKSSQAPKLLFHYYDKDFNNEADTPDNFQSRRPNTSFCFLDIRSPGLGDTAMYLCATSVVTVDEKLFFGSGTQLSVL.

A few counts support this clone. The chain carries TRBV2 and TRBJ2-3; possibly TRBD2 for D (6 bases). Germline assignment: CDR1 SNHLY and CDR2 FYNNEI. The CDR3 extends over 14 amino acids. V was clipped by 3 bases and J by 2 bases, with 9 bases between them. The CDR3 coding sequence is TGTGCCAGCAGTGAGGGACTCTTCACAGATACGCAGTATTTT. Translating it yields CASSEGLFTDTQYF.